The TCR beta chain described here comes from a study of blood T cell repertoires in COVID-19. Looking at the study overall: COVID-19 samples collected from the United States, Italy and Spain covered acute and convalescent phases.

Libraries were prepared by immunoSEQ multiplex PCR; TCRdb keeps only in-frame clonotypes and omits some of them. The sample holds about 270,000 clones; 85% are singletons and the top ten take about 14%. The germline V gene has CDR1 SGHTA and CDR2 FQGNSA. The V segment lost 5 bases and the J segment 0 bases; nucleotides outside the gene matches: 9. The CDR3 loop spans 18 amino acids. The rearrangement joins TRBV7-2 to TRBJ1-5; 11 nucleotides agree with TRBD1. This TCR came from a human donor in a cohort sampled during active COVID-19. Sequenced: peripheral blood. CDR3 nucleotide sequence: TGTGCCAGCAGCCCCAGGGGACAGGGGGTTACTAGCAATCAGCCCCAGCATTTT. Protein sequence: CASSPRGQGVTSNQPQHF. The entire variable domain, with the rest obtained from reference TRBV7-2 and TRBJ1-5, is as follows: GAGVSQSPSNKVTEKGKDVELRCDPISGHTALYWYRQSLGQGLEFLIYFQGNSAPDKSGLPSDRFSAERTGGSVSTLTIQRTQQEDSAVYLCASSPRGQGVTSNQPQHFGDGTRLSIL.